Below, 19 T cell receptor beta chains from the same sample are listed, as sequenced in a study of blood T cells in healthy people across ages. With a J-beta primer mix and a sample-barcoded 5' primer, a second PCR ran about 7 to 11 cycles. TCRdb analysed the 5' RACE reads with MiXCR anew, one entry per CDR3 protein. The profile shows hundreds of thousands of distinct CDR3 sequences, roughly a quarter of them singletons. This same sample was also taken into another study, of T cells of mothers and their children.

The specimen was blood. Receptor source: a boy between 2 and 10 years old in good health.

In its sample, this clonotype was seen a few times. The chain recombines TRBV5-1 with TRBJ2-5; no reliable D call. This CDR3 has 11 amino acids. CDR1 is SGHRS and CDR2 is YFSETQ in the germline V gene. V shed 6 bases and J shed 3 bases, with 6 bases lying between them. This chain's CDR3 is CASIEEETQYF. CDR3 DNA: TGCGCCAGCATAGAGGAAGAGACCCAGTACTTC.

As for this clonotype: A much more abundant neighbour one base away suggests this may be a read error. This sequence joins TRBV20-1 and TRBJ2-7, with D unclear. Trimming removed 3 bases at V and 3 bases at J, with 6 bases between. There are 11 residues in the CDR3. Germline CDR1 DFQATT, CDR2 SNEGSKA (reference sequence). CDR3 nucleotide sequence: TGCAGTGCTAGTAGTGGCTACGAGCAGTACTTC. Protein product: CSASSGYEQYF.

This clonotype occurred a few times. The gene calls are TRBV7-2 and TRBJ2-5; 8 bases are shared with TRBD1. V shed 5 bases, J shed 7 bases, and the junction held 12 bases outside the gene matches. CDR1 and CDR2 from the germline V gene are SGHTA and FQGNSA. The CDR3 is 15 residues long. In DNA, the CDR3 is TGTGCCAGCAGCCCCGGGACAGGAGCAATGGGGACCCAGTACTTC. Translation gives CASSPGTGAMGTQYF.

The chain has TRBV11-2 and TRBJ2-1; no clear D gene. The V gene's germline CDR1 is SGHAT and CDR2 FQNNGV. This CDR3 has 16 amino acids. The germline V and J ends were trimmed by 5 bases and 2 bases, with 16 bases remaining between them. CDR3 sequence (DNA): TGTGCCAGCAGCCCTGGCCGGACCACACCCTACAATGAGCAGTTCTTC. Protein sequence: CASSPGRTTPYNEQFF. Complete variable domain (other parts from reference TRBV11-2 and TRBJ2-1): EAGVAQSPRYKIIEKRQSVAFWCNPISGHATLYWYQQILGQGPKLLIQFQNNGVVDDSQLPKDRFSAERLKGVDSTLKIQPAKLEDSAVYLCASSPGRTTPYNEQFFGPGTRLTVL.

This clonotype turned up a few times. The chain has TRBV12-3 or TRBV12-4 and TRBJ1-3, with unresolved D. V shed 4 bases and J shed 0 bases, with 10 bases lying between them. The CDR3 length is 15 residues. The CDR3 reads CASSSRPGSGNTIYF. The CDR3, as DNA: TGTGCCAGCAGTTCCCGGCCCGGCTCTGGAAACACCATATATTTT.

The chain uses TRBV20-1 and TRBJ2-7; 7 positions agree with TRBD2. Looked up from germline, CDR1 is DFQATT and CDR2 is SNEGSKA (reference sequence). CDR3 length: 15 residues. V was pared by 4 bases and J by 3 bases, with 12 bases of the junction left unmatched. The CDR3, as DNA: TGCAGTGCTACCCAGGTGGCTAGCGGATACTACGAGCAGTACTTC. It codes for CSATQVASGYYEQYF.

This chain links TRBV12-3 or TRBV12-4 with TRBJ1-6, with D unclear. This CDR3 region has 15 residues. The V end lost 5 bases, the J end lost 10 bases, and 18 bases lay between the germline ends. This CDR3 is CASSRWGGAGSPLHF. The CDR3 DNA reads TGTGCCAGCAGTCGCTGGGGTGGAGCCGGCTCACCCCTCCACTTT.

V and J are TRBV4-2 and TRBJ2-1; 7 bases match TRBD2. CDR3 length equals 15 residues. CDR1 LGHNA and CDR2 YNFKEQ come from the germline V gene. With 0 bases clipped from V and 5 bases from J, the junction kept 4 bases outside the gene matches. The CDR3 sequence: CASSQEASGNNEQFF. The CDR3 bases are TGTGCCAGCAGCCAAGAAGCTAGCGGAAACAATGAGCAGTTCTTC.

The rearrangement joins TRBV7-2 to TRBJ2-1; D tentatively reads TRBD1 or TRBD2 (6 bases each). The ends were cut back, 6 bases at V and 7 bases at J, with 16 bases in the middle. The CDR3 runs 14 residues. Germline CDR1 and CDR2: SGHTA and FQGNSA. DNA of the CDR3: TGTGCCAGCAGAGGGGGGCGCGGGGCTAATGAGCAGTTCTTC. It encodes CASRGGRGANEQFF.

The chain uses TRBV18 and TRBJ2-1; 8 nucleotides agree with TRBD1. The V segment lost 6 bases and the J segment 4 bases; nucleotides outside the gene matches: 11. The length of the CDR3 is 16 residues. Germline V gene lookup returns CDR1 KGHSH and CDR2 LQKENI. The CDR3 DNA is TGTGCCAGCTCCCCTGCGCAGGGGGCCCGGTACAATGAGCAGTTCTTC. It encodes CASSPAQGARYNEQFF.

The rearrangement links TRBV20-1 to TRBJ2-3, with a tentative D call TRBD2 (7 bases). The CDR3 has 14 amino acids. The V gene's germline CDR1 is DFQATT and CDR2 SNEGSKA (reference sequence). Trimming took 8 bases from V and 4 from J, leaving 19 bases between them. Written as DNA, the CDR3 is TGCAGTTGGCGTAGGGGGGGCTTGGCAGATACGCAGTATTTT. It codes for CSWRRGGLADTQYF.

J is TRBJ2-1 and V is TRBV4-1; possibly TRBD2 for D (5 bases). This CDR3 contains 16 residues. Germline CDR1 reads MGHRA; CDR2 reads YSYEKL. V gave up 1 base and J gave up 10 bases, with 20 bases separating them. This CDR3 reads CASSQVNGGWSGEQFF. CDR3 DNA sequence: TGCGCCAGCAGCCAAGTCAACGGAGGCTGGTCTGGGGAGCAGTTCTTC.

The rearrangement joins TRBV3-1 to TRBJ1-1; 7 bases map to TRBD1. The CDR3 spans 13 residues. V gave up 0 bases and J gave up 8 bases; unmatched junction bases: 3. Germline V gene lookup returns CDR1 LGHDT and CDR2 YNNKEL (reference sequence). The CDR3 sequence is CASSQEGGREAFF. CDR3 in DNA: TGTGCCAGCAGCCAAGAAGGGGGCAGGGAAGCTTTCTTT.

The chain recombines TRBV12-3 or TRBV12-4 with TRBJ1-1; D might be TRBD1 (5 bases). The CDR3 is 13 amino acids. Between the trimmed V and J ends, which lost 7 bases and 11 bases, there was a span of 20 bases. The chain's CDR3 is CASTYGTTLGAFF. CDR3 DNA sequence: TGTGCCAGCACCTACGGGACGACATTAGGGGCTTTCTTT.

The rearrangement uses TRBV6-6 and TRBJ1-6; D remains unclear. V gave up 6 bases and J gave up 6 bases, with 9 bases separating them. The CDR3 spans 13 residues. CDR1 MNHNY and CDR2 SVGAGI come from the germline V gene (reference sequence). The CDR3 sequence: CASSTLVNSPLHF. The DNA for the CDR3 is TGTGCCAGCAGCACCCTTGTTAATTCACCCCTCCACTTT.

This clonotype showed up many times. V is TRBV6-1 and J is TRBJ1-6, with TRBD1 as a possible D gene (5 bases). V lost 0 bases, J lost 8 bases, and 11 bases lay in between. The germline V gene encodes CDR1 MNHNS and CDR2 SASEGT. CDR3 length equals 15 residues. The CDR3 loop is CASSEAGAGDSPLHF. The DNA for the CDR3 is TGTGCCAGCAGTGAAGCCGGGGCGGGGGATTCACCCCTCCACTTT.

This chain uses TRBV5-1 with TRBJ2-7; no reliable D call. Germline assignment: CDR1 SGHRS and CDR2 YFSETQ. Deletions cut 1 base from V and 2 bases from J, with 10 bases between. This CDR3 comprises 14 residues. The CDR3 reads CASSLWPETYEQYF. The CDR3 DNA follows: TGCGCCAGCAGCTTGTGGCCGGAAACCTACGAGCAGTACTTC. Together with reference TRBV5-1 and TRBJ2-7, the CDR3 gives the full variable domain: KAGVTQTPRYLIKTRGQQVTLSCSPISGHRSVSWYQQTPGQGLQFLFEYFSETQRNKGNFPGRFSGRQFSNSRSEMNVSTLELGDSALYLCASSLWPETYEQYFGPGTRLTVT.

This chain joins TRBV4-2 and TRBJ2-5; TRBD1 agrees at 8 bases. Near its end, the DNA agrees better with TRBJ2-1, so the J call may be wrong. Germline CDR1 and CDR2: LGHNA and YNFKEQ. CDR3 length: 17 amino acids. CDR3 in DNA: TGTGCCAGCAGCCAAGATCGGAGGCAGGGGGCGCGGGATGAGCAGTTCTTC. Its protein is CASSQDRRQGARDEQFF.

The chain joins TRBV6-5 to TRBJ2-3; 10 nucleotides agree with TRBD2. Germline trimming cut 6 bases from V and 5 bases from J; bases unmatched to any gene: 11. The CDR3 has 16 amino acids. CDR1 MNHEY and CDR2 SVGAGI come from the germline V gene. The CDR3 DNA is TGTGCCAGCAGCCCTCCTCTAGCGGGAGTAAGAGATACGCAGTATTTT. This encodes CASSPPLAGVRDTQYF.